The 24 T cell receptor beta chains below were found in one sample sequenced in a study of cytomegalovirus exposure and HLA in healthy donors. Primers for the PCR totalled 60 Vbeta and 13 Jbeta. This table comes from immunoSEQ multiplex PCR, and its TCRdb copy is limited to in-frame clones, with some not included. The table includes some 180,000 clones, roughly 80% detected once. The sample comprised PBMCs. These receptors came from a female donor in good health and CMV-seronegative.

The chain joins TRBV27 to TRBJ1-1, with a weak D call TRBD1 (6 bases). In germline, CDR1 is MNHEY, CDR2 SMNVEV (reference sequence). Trimming took off 6 bases at V and 4 bases at J, with 21 bases between the two ends. The CDR3 runs 16 residues. CDR3 sequence reads: CASSLTRTRGGTEAFF. The CDR3 DNA reads as TGTGCCAGCAGCCTTACAAGAACCAGGGGTGGCACTGAAGCTTTCTTT.

The chain recombines TRBV7-3 with TRBJ2-3; a possible D gene is TRBD2 (6 bases). Trimming removed 1 base at V and 4 bases at J, with 12 bases between. Germline V gene data show CDR1 as SGHTA and CDR2 as FQGTGA. This CDR3 contains 15 residues. As DNA, the CDR3 is TGTGCCAGCAGCTTAATGGCGGGACGGGCAGATACGCAGTATTTT. Protein product: CASSLMAGRADTQYF.

The chain has TRBV5-4 and TRBJ2-1; TRBD2 is a possible D gene (5 bases). The CDR3 length is 14 residues. In germline, CDR1 is SGHNT, CDR2 YYREEE (reference sequence). V was pared by 4 bases and J by 0 bases, with 8 bases between. In nucleotides, the CDR3 is TGTGCCAGCAGCCGGGGTAGCTCCTACAATGAGCAGTTCTTC. Translation: CASSRGSSYNEQFF.

V and J are TRBV5-1 and TRBJ2-3, with 13 nucleotides matching TRBD2. Trimming at V came to 4 bases and at J to 4 bases, leaving 3 bases not matched to a gene. Germline CDR1 is SGHRS and CDR2 is YFSETQ. CDR3 length: 15 residues. CDR3 bases: TGCGCCAGCAGCCCAGGACTAGCGGGGGCAGATACGCAGTATTTT. Translation: CASSPGLAGADTQYF.

The V gene is TRBV7-3, the J gene TRBJ1-1; 11 nucleotides align to TRBD1. The germline gives CDR1 SGHTA, CDR2 FQGTGA. The junction had 4 bases not matched to a gene; V was cut back by 1 base and J by 12 bases. CDR3 size: 13 residues. The CDR3 DNA follows: TGTGCCAGCAGCTTAAAAGGGACAGGGGGAACTTTCTTT. It yields the protein CASSLKGTGGTFF.

V is TRBV13 and J is TRBJ2-7, with 7 bases that match TRBD1. CDR1 is PRHDT and CDR2 is FYEKMQ in the germline V gene (reference sequence). The CDR3 is 15 residues long. The ends lost 5 bases at V and 0 bases at J; junction bases unmatched: 7. This CDR3 reads CASSHRGNSSYEQYF. In nucleotides, the CDR3 is TGTGCCAGCAGCCACAGGGGTAACAGCTCCTACGAGCAGTACTTC.

V is TRBV11-2 and J is TRBJ2-7; D is undetermined. V shed 4 bases and J shed 1 base, with 5 bases lying between them. The CDR3 consists of 12 residues. In germline, CDR1 is SGHAT, CDR2 FQNNGV. DNA of the CDR3: TGTGCCAGCAGCTCATCATCCTACGAGCAGTACTTC. Translating gives CASSSSSYEQYF.

This clone was seen a few times. The chain joins TRBV5-4 to TRBJ2-3, with a possible D match to TRBD2 (5 bases). This CDR3 is built from 15 residues. Germline values: CDR1 SGHNT, CDR2 YYREEE (reference sequence). The V end lost 4 bases, the J end lost 0 bases, and 12 bases lay between the germline ends. The CDR3 loop reads CASSQDSGSTDTQYF. CDR3 in DNA: TGTGCCAGCAGCCAGGACTCAGGTAGCACAGATACGCAGTATTTT.

The V and J genes are TRBV30 and TRBJ1-2, with TRBD1 matching over 9 bases. This CDR3 has 13 residues. CDR1 and CDR2 from the germline V gene are GTSNPN and SVGIG (reference sequence). After removal of 3 bases from V and 11 bases from J, the junction contained 10 bases not matched to a gene. The CDR3 coding sequence is TGTGCCTGGAGGTCTATGGGACAGGGTGGTTACACCTTC. Amino acids: CAWRSMGQGGYTF.

Concerning this clone: The same CDR3 is also encoded by other DNA sequences in this sample. V is TRBV29-1 and J is TRBJ1-2, with 7 bases aligning to TRBD1. The CDR3 spans 13 residues. V was clipped by 4 bases and J by 4 bases; unmatched bases: 6. Germline CDR1 SQVTM, CDR2 ANQGSEA. The CDR3, as DNA: TGCAGCGTTGTCCGACAGGGCGGCTATGGCTACACCTTC. Its translation: CSVVRQGGYGYTF.

V and J are TRBV29-1 and TRBJ2-3; 7 positions agree with TRBD1. CDR3 length: 13 residues. Germline V CDR1 and CDR2: SQVTM, ANQGSEA. V lost 7 bases to trimming and J lost 1 base; unmatched junction nucleotides: 5. CDR3 bases: TGCAGCGCAACGGGGACAGGCACAGATACGCAGTATTTT. It yields the protein CSATGTGTDTQYF.

This clone has just one count. The sample holds other DNA sequences that translate to the same CDR3. The chain recombines TRBV11-1 with TRBJ2-2; D not resolved. The CDR3 is 13 residues long. The ends were cut back, 3 bases at V and 1 base at J, with 3 bases in the middle. The germline gives CDR1 SGHAT, CDR2 FQDESV (reference sequence). CDR3 amino acids: CASSFVNTGELFF. CDR3 sequence (DNA): TGTGCCAGCAGCTTCGTGAACACCGGGGAGCTGTTTTTT.

This clone was counted between two and nine times. This chain links TRBV5-1 with TRBJ2-1, with D maybe TRBD1 (5 bases). V dropped 4 bases and J dropped 6 bases, with 14 bases sitting between them. The CDR3 totals 14 residues. The germline V gene has CDR1 SGHRS and CDR2 YFSETQ. CDR3 in amino acids: CASSPDQGSNEQFF. CDR3 bases: TGCGCCAGCAGCCCAGACCAGGGAAGCAATGAGCAGTTCTTC.

The chain combines TRBV4-3 with TRBJ2-7, with TRBD1 identical over 8 bases. Per the germline V gene, CDR1 is LGHNA and CDR2 is YSLEER. Unmatched junction bases numbered 17, after V lost 0 bases and J lost 4 bases. CDR3 length: 19 residues. This chain's CDR3 is CASSQEGTGTGGIFYEQYF. CDR3 sequence (DNA): TGCGCCAGCAGCCAAGAGGGCACGGGCACAGGGGGGATTTTTTACGAGCAGTACTTC.

The V gene is TRBV29-1, the J gene TRBJ1-2, with a possible D match to TRBD1 (6 bases). The CDR3 contains 12 residues. V shed 3 bases and J shed 10 bases, with 15 bases lying between them. Germline CDR1 reads SQVTM; CDR2 reads ANQGSEA. CDR3 DNA: TGCAGCGTTGAGGGGACAAGGGGCGCCTACACCTTC. It specifies CSVEGTRGAYTF.

The J gene is TRBJ2-7, the V gene TRBV27, with 13 bases that match TRBD2. This CDR3 contains 14 residues. The V and J ends lost 6 bases and 6 bases, in that order; junction bases with no gene match: 5. Looked up from germline, CDR1 is MNHEY and CDR2 is SMNVEV (reference sequence). CDR3 sequence: CASRGLAGEGEQYF. The CDR3, as DNA: TGTGCCAGCAGAGGACTAGCGGGAGAGGGCGAGCAGTACTTC.

The chain combines TRBV30 with TRBJ2-1, with TRBD2 matching over 8 bases. Germline values: CDR1 GTSNPN, CDR2 SVGIG (reference sequence). This CDR3 has 16 residues. Germline trimming cut 3 bases from V and 9 bases from J; bases unmatched to any gene: 16. The CDR3 DNA is TGTGCCTGGAGCATAAATAGCGGGATACGTGTAGGTGAGCAGTTCTTC. This translates into CAWSINSGIRVGEQFF.

This clone was observed once. One junction end disagrees with the germline gene, perhaps due to a read error. The V call is TRBV7-9, the J call TRBJ2-1; D perhaps matches TRBD1 (5 bases). Germline V gives CDR1 SEHNR, CDR2 FQNEAQ (reference sequence). The CDR3 has 12 residues. The CDR3 sequence: CSSSSGYNEQFF. DNA of the CDR3: TGTTCCAGCAGCTCAGGGTATAATGAGCAGTTCTTC.

This chain links TRBV5-1 with TRBJ2-5; 8 nucleotides agree with TRBD1. Germline CDR1 SGHRS, CDR2 YFSETQ. The trim removed 4 bases at V and 1 base at J, leaving 3 bases unmatched. CDR3 length: 14 amino acids. The CDR3 bases are TGCGCCAGCAGCGAAGGGACAGGCCAAGAGACCCAGTACTTC. It specifies CASSEGTGQETQYF.

The sample holds a few counts of this clone. The V gene is TRBV5-1, the J gene TRBJ2-1; 9 nucleotides match TRBD1. CDR1 and CDR2 (germline): SGHRS, YFSETQ. With 3 bases clipped from V and 7 bases from J, the junction kept 8 bases outside the gene matches. The CDR3 sequence is 15 residues long. The CDR3 region has the DNA TGCGCCAGCAGCTGGAGACAGGGGGTATTGAATGAGCAGTTCTTC. It encodes CASSWRQGVLNEQFF.

As for this clone: The conserved final phenylalanine or tryptophan is absent from the CDR3, which likely points to a read error. V and J are TRBV4-1 and TRBJ1-2; 8 bases fit TRBD1. CDR3 length: 16 amino acids. Per the germline V gene, CDR1 is MGHRA and CDR2 is YSYEKL. The ends lost 0 bases at V and 4 bases at J; junction bases unmatched: 7. CDR3 protein: CASSQDGAGGFYGYTL. The CDR3 DNA reads as TGCGCCAGCAGCCAAGATGGGGCAGGGGGCTTCTATGGCTACACCCTC.

This sequence joins TRBV28 and TRBJ2-7; 8 nucleotides match TRBD1. The CDR3 totals 14 residues. From germline, CDR1 is MDHEN and CDR2 SYDVKM. V lost 5 bases and J lost 2; bases outside the gene matches: 5. The CDR3 coding sequence is TGTGCCAGCAGTCTTCCAGGGGGCCCCTACGAGCAGTACTTC. Amino acids: CASSLPGGPYEQYF.

The rearrangement links TRBV4-2 to TRBJ2-5; D is perhaps TRBD1 (6 bases). The germline gives CDR1 LGHNA, CDR2 YNFKEQ. Trimming shortened V by 0 bases and J by 2 bases, and 16 bases separated the two germline ends. The CDR3 totals 17 residues. The DNA of the CDR3 is TGTGCCAGCAGCCAAGAAGCCCCCAGGGGAGAGCAAGAGACCCAGTACTTC. Amino acid sequence: CASSQEAPRGEQETQYF.

The gene calls are TRBV10-3 and TRBJ2-7; a possible D gene is TRBD1 (5 bases). The V end was cut by 0 bases, the J end by 6 bases, with 15 bases between. Germline values: CDR1 ENHRY, CDR2 SYGVKD. CDR3 length: 15 amino acids. CDR3 in DNA: TGTGCCATCAGTGAGTCAGGCAGGGAATTGGTCGAGCAGTACTTC. Its translation: CAISESGRELVEQYF.